The clone carrying this TCR beta chain was seen only a few times. Antigen unknown. This record comes from a study of OX40 agonist ivuxolimab in advanced cancers. Study details: Ivuxolimab, which patients received intravenously every 2 weeks, was dosed at 0.01 to 10 mg/kg. Hepatocellular carcinoma, melanoma, renal cell or head and neck cancer occurred in dose-escalation patients. Overall study results and limits: It was also the case that some nonresponders had low normalized T-cell clonal expansion. On average, CD8+ T cells showed a greater number of expanded clones than CD4+.

This CDR3 spans 15 amino acids. The germline gives CDR1 LNHDA, CDR2 SQIVND (reference sequence). V was shortened by 6 bases and J by 0 bases, with 12 bases between the two germline ends. Clones were read by immunoSEQ multiplex PCR, and TCRdb kept only the in-frame ones, dropping some. The sample holds about 44,000 clones, less than 95% seen once. The sample consisted of CD4+ or CD8+ T cells sorted from blood, taken in a trial of the OX40 agonist ivuxolimab. The chain uses TRBV19 and TRBJ1-5, with D perhaps matching TRBD1 (5 bases). The TCR was taken from an adult with an advanced solid tumor such as melanoma, head and neck, liver or kidney cancer. The CDR3 DNA follows: TGTGCCAGTAGCGTTACAGGTTATAGCAATCAGCCCCAGCATTTT. Protein: CASSVTGYSNQPQHF.